This T cell receptor beta chain was documented in a study of T cell repertoires in cytomegalovirus infection. Overall study: Both a matching HLA type and CMV infection were indicated by public TCR beta signatures.

TCRdb reanalysed the reads using MiXCR and keeps one entry per CDR3 protein. The sample has some 600,000 distinct CDR3 sequences, 24% seen once. This clonotype was seen a few times. The sample comprised CD8+ T cells from PBMCs. The receptor was derived from a human donor in good health (CMV status not recorded). Some clones in this sample may be carry-over from other donors' samples.

The CDR3 DNA is TGCAGTGCTAGAGGTGTGGGGGGGCGGGGAGATACGCAGTATTTT. Amino acids: CSARGVGGRGDTQYF. This chain joins TRBV20-1 and TRBJ2-3; perhaps TRBD2 as D (7 bases). Germline V gene data show CDR1 as DFQATT and CDR2 as SNEGSKA (reference sequence). The CDR3 contains 15 residues. V was pared by 1 base and J by 5 bases, with 16 bases between.